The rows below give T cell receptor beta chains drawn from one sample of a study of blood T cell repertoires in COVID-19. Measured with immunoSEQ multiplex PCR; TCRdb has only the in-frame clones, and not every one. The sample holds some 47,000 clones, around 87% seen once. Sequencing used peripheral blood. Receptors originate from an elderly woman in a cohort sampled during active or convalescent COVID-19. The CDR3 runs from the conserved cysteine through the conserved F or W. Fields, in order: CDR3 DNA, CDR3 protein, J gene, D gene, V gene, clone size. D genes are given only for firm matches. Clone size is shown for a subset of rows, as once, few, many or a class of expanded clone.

CDR3nt: TGCGCCAGCAGGGAACAGTCCTACGAGCAGTACTTC
CDR3aa: CASREQSYEQYF
j_gene: TRBJ2-7
d_gene: .
v_gene: TRBV5-1
abundance: .

CDR3nt: TGTGCCAGCAGCCTTAGGGGGTGGGGTGAAAAACTGTTTTTT
CDR3aa: CASSLRGWGEKLFF
j_gene: TRBJ1-4
d_gene: .
v_gene: TRBV5-6
abundance: .

CDR3nt: TGTGCCAGTTTAGGACTTTTGAAGAAACTGTTTTTT
CDR3aa: CASLGLLKKLFF
j_gene: TRBJ1-4
d_gene: .
v_gene: TRBV12-3/TRBV12-4
abundance: few

CDR3nt: TGTGCCAGCAGACTATCAGGGATGGGAAACACCATATATTTT
CDR3aa: CASRLSGMGNTIYF
j_gene: TRBJ1-3
d_gene: .
v_gene: TRBV27
abundance: .

CDR3nt: TGTGCCAGCAGTGCCCTCCGGACAGGGGGCGCGGATACGCAGTATTTT
CDR3aa: CASSALRTGGADTQYF
j_gene: TRBJ2-3
d_gene: TRBD1
v_gene: TRBV27
abundance: .

CDR3nt: TGTGCCAGTAGAGAGGGTAACACTGAAGCTTTCTTT
CDR3aa: CASREGNTEAFF
j_gene: TRBJ1-1
d_gene: .
v_gene: TRBV19
abundance: .

CDR3nt: TGCGCCAGCAGCCAAGAGCCTACCGCTAACACCGGGGAGCTGTTTTTT
CDR3aa: CASSQEPTANTGELFF
j_gene: TRBJ2-2
d_gene: .
v_gene: TRBV4-1
abundance: .

CDR3nt: TGTGCCAGCAGCGTAGAAGGACTAGCGTACAATGAGCAGTTCTTC
CDR3aa: CASSVEGLAYNEQFF
j_gene: TRBJ2-1
d_gene: TRBD2
v_gene: TRBV9
abundance: .

CDR3nt: TGTGCCAGCAGCTTTGTGACAGGGGGCAATTCACCCCTCCACTTT
CDR3aa: CASSFVTGGNSPLHF
j_gene: TRBJ1-6
d_gene: TRBD1
v_gene: TRBV7-2
abundance: .

CDR3nt: TGTGCCAGCAGCTTGGGCCCCTCGGGACAGGGGATAGATAATGAAAAACTGTTTTTT
CDR3aa: CASSLGPSGQGIDNEKLFF
j_gene: TRBJ1-4
d_gene: TRBD1
v_gene: TRBV5-4
abundance: .

CDR3nt: TGTGCCAGTAGTATTTCAGGGGGCGTGAACACTGAAGCTTTCTTT
CDR3aa: CASSISGGVNTEAFF
j_gene: TRBJ1-1
d_gene: TRBD1
v_gene: TRBV19
abundance: .

CDR3nt: TGTGCCAGCAGCCAGGGAGGGGGCTCTGGAAACACCATATATTTT
CDR3aa: CASSQGGGSGNTIYF
j_gene: TRBJ1-3
d_gene: .
v_gene: TRBV3-1/TRBV3-2
abundance: .

CDR3nt: TGTGCCAGCAGGTCCCCGGCGGGCGGGAGGGCCGGGGGAGAGCAGTACTTC
CDR3aa: CASRSPAGGRAGGEQYF
j_gene: TRBJ2-7
d_gene: TRBD2
v_gene: TRBV28
abundance: .

CDR3nt: TGCGCCAGCAGCTTGAGCCGCTATGGCTACACCTTC
CDR3aa: CASSLSRYGYTF
j_gene: TRBJ1-2
d_gene: .
v_gene: TRBV5-1
abundance: .

CDR3nt: TGTGCCAGCAGTCGGGAGGGGGCCTCCTACGAGCAGTACTTC
CDR3aa: CASSREGASYEQYF
j_gene: TRBJ2-7
d_gene: .
v_gene: TRBV5-5
abundance: .

CDR3nt: TGTGCCAGCAGTGAATTGAAGGGGGTCACAGATACGCAGTATTTT
CDR3aa: CASSELKGVTDTQYF
j_gene: TRBJ2-3
d_gene: .
v_gene: TRBV6-1
abundance: .

CDR3nt: TGTGCCAGCAGCTTAACGGTGGGGGGAGGTGAAGCTTTCTTT
CDR3aa: CASSLTVGGGEAFF
j_gene: TRBJ1-1
d_gene: .
v_gene: TRBV7-9
abundance: .

CDR3nt: TGCGCCAGCGCGGAGGAGGGCTTTGGGGGCTACACCTTC
CDR3aa: CASAEEGFGGYTF
j_gene: TRBJ1-2
d_gene: .
v_gene: TRBV10-2
abundance: .

CDR3nt: TGCGCCAGCAGCTTGTCGGCGAACACCGGGGAGCTGTTTTTT
CDR3aa: CASSLSANTGELFF
j_gene: TRBJ2-2
d_gene: .
v_gene: TRBV5-1
abundance: .

CDR3nt: TGCGCCAGCAGCCAATGGACAGGGCCTGGAAACACCATATATTTT
CDR3aa: CASSQWTGPGNTIYF
j_gene: TRBJ1-3
d_gene: TRBD1
v_gene: TRBV4-1
abundance: .

CDR3nt: TGTGCCAGCAGTTACTTTTCCGGGACAGGGGGTTCACCCCTCCACTTT
CDR3aa: CASSYFSGTGGSPLHF
j_gene: TRBJ1-6
d_gene: TRBD1
v_gene: TRBV6-5
abundance: few

CDR3nt: TGTGCCAGCAGTTGGGGACAGGCCTCGAACACTGAAGCTTTCTTT
CDR3aa: CASSWGQASNTEAFF
j_gene: TRBJ1-1
d_gene: TRBD1
v_gene: TRBV27
abundance: .

CDR3nt: TGCGCCAGCAGCGCACAGGGGACAGATACGCAGTATTTT
CDR3aa: CASSAQGTDTQYF
j_gene: TRBJ2-3
d_gene: TRBD1
v_gene: TRBV5-1
abundance: .

CDR3nt: TGTGCCAGCAGCCGACTAGGAACCGGGGAGCTGTTTTTT
CDR3aa: CASSRLGTGELFF
j_gene: TRBJ2-2
d_gene: .
v_gene: TRBV6-2/TRBV6-3
abundance: few

CDR3nt: TGTGCCAGCAGCTTACACCGGGACACCAGACGAGCTTTCTTT
CDR3aa: CASSLHRDTRRAFF
j_gene: TRBJ1-1
d_gene: .
v_gene: TRBV11-2
abundance: .

CDR3nt: TGTGCCAGCATGGGGACAGGGGTCTACGAGCAGTACTTC
CDR3aa: CASMGTGVYEQYF
j_gene: TRBJ2-7
d_gene: TRBD1
v_gene: TRBV12-3/TRBV12-4
abundance: .

CDR3nt: TGTGCCAGCAGCTTCAGGGCCACAGATACGCAGTATTTT
CDR3aa: CASSFRATDTQYF
j_gene: TRBJ2-3
d_gene: .
v_gene: TRBV5-4
abundance: .

CDR3nt: TGCGCCAGCAGAGCGACAGGGTCCAACTATGGCTACACCTTC
CDR3aa: CASRATGSNYGYTF
j_gene: TRBJ1-2
d_gene: TRBD1
v_gene: TRBV5-1
abundance: .

CDR3nt: TGTGCCAGCACCGAAGCAGTCGGGACAGGGAACAATGAGCAGTTCTTC
CDR3aa: CASTEAVGTGNNEQFF
j_gene: TRBJ2-1
d_gene: TRBD1
v_gene: TRBV7-9
abundance: .

CDR3nt: TGTGCCAGCAGTTACTGGGACAGGGGCTATGGCTACACCTTC
CDR3aa: CASSYWDRGYGYTF
j_gene: TRBJ1-2
d_gene: TRBD1
v_gene: TRBV6-2/TRBV6-3
abundance: .

CDR3nt: TGTGCCAGCAGTGGGCGGGGGGGCGGTACAGATACGCAGTATTTT
CDR3aa: CASSGRGGGTDTQYF
j_gene: TRBJ2-3
d_gene: TRBD2
v_gene: TRBV2
abundance: .

CDR3nt: TGTGCCAGCAGTCGACAAGCCGACTACGAGCAGTACTTC
CDR3aa: CASSRQADYEQYF
j_gene: TRBJ2-7
d_gene: .
v_gene: TRBV6-2/TRBV6-3
abundance: .

CDR3nt: TGTGCCACCAGTGATTTAGGAGTCCCGAACTATGGCTACACCTTC
CDR3aa: CATSDLGVPNYGYTF
j_gene: TRBJ1-2
d_gene: .
v_gene: TRBV24-1
abundance: .

CDR3nt: TGTGCCAGCAGCCCTCGCCAGGCCTATGGCTACACCTTC
CDR3aa: CASSPRQAYGYTF
j_gene: TRBJ1-2
d_gene: .
v_gene: TRBV12-3/TRBV12-4
abundance: .

CDR3nt: TGTGCCAGCAGCTTAGGAAGTCAGGGCGGGGGCTATGGCTACACCTTC
CDR3aa: CASSLGSQGGGYGYTF
j_gene: TRBJ1-2
d_gene: .
v_gene: TRBV7-2
abundance: .

CDR3nt: TGTGCCAGCAGTGAAGACAGGGGGGACACTGAAGCTTTCTTT
CDR3aa: CASSEDRGDTEAFF
j_gene: TRBJ1-1
d_gene: TRBD1
v_gene: TRBV6-1
abundance: few

CDR3nt: TGTGCCAGCAGCACTGGACTAGCCTACACCGGGGAGCTGTTTTTT
CDR3aa: CASSTGLAYTGELFF
j_gene: TRBJ2-2
d_gene: TRBD2
v_gene: TRBV13
abundance: .

CDR3nt: TGTGCCAGCAGTGTCATGGGGGGGGCGGCCAAAAACATTCAGTACTTC
CDR3aa: CASSVMGGAAKNIQYF
j_gene: TRBJ2-4
d_gene: .
v_gene: TRBV6-1
abundance: .

CDR3nt: TGTGCCAGCAGCCGGGAAAACGAAAACATTCAGTACTTC
CDR3aa: CASSRENENIQYF
j_gene: TRBJ2-4
d_gene: .
v_gene: TRBV11-3
abundance: .

CDR3nt: TGTGCCAGCAGCCCGGGACAGGGCCATGGCTACACCTTC
CDR3aa: CASSPGQGHGYTF
j_gene: TRBJ1-2
d_gene: TRBD1
v_gene: TRBV7-3
abundance: .

CDR3nt: TGTGCCAGCAGCTTAGGGGGTGCGGGAGGGGACCACGAGCAGTACTTC
CDR3aa: CASSLGGAGGDHEQYF
j_gene: TRBJ2-7
d_gene: TRBD2
v_gene: TRBV13
abundance: once

CDR3nt: TGTGCCAGCAGCTTAATGTCGGGACTAGTGACTTACGAGCAGTACTTC
CDR3aa: CASSLMSGLVTYEQYF
j_gene: TRBJ2-7
d_gene: TRBD2
v_gene: TRBV11-3
abundance: .

CDR3nt: TGTGCCAGCAGCTCAAGCTACCTAGCGGGGGGGCTTGGTGAGCAGTTCTTC
CDR3aa: CASSSSYLAGGLGEQFF
j_gene: TRBJ2-1
d_gene: TRBD2
v_gene: TRBV7-2
abundance: once

CDR3nt: TGCGCCAGCAGCCAAGAGGGGGGGGAGGGCTCTGGAAACACCATATATTTT
CDR3aa: CASSQEGGEGSGNTIYF
j_gene: TRBJ1-3
d_gene: .
v_gene: TRBV4-1
abundance: .

CDR3nt: TGTGCCAGCCAGACTTACTACGAGCAGTACTTC
CDR3aa: CASQTYYEQYF
j_gene: TRBJ2-7
d_gene: .
v_gene: TRBV6-5
abundance: .